The TCR beta chain described here comes from a study of blood T cell repertoires in COVID-19. This table comes from immunoSEQ multiplex PCR, and its TCRdb copy is limited to in-frame clones, with some not included. Of about 200,000 clones listed, roughly 80% are singletons. The CDR3 has 15 residues. V lost 5 bases to trimming and J lost 2 bases; unmatched junction nucleotides: 7. From germline, CDR1 is SGHRS and CDR2 YFSETQ. The sequenced sample consisted of peripheral blood. The V and J genes are TRBV5-1 and TRBJ1-2; 9 bases are shared with TRBD1. This TCR came from a human donor in a cohort sampled during active COVID-19. For the CDR3, the DNA is TGCGCCAGCAGGTCCGGGACAGGGTACAACTATGGCTACACCTTC. This sequence encodes CASRSGTGYNYGYTF.